One sample yielded the 30 T cell receptor beta chains listed below, sequenced in a study of CD8 T cells in ankylosing spondylitis. Regarding the study as a whole: Ankylosing spondylitis blood appeared to be characterized by a TCR beta motif of under ten highly homologous variants.

These receptors are not linked to any known antigen. From the 5' RACE reads, TCRdb called clonotypes with MiXCR, one entry per CDR3 protein. This sample has about 510,000 distinct CDR3 sequences, with under 5.5% found just once. Sequenced material: blood, either unsorted or a sorted T cell fraction (not recorded which). The source is a male donor with ankylosing spondylitis.

This clonotype was seen at least ten times. The chain recombines TRBV6-5 with TRBJ1-6, with D unresolved. The CDR3 contains 12 residues. Germline V lookup: CDR1 MNHEY, CDR2 SVGAGI. V was clipped by 0 bases and J by 7 bases, with 1 base between them. The CDR3, as DNA: TGTGCCAGCAGTTACTCGAATTCACCCCTCCACTTT. Its protein product is CASSYSNSPLHF.

This clonotype was found many times. The V and J genes are TRBV7-2 and TRBJ1-5; no clear D. Trimming took 6 bases from V and 4 from J, leaving 10 bases between them. CDR3 length: 13 residues. From germline, CDR1 is SGHTA and CDR2 FQGNSA. The CDR3 DNA sequence: TGTGCCAGCAGTCTTTGGGAGAATCAGCCCCAGCATTTT. As protein: CASSLWENQPQHF. Filled out from reference TRBV7-2 and TRBJ1-5, the complete variable domain reads GAGVSQSPSNKVTEKGKDVELRCDPISGHTALYWYRQSLGQGLEFLIYFQGNSAPDKSGLPSDRFSAERTGGSVSTLTIQRTQQEDSAVYLCASSLWENQPQHFGDGTRLSIL.

In its sample, this clonotype was seen many times. The chain links TRBV7-8 to TRBJ1-2, with 9 bases that match TRBD1. Per germline, CDR1 SGHVS and CDR2 FQNEAQ. The CDR3 is 17 amino acids. The trim removed 2 bases at V and 3 bases at J, leaving 10 bases unmatched. This chain's CDR3 is CASSLNGGTGLDYGYTF. In DNA, the CDR3 is TGTGCCAGCAGCTTAAACGGGGGGACAGGGCTCGACTATGGCTACACCTTC.

The chain combines TRBV11-2 with TRBJ2-1; 11 positions agree with TRBD2. The germline gives CDR1 SGHAT, CDR2 FQNNGV. V lost 4 bases to trimming and J lost 7 bases; unmatched junction nucleotides: 6. The CDR3 extends over 15 amino acids. CDR3 bases: TGTGCCAGCAGCTCGACTAGCGGGGCAAAGAATGAGCAGTTCTTC. Residues: CASSSTSGAKNEQFF.

This clonotype was detected ten times or more. V is TRBV12-3 or TRBV12-4 and J is TRBJ1-5; 8 bases agree with TRBD1. The CDR3 runs 13 residues. The junction had 2 bases not matched to a gene; V was cut back by 6 bases and J by 4 bases. The CDR3 loop is CASRDRVNQPQHF. The CDR3 coding sequence is TGTGCCAGCAGGGACAGGGTGAATCAGCCCCAGCATTTT.

This clonotype has ten or more counts. This sequence joins TRBV5-1 and TRBJ2-2, with D unresolved. V dropped 4 bases and J dropped 6 bases, with 10 bases sitting between them. The CDR3 covers 13 residues. The V gene's germline CDR1 is SGHRS and CDR2 YFSETQ. Written as DNA, the CDR3 is TGCGCCAGCAGCCTACAAACCCCCGGGGAGCTGTTTTTT. Its translation: CASSLQTPGELFF.

This clonotype was counted ten times or more. The chain has TRBV27 and TRBJ2-7; D may be TRBD1 or TRBD2 (6 bases each). The CDR3 is made up of 14 amino acids. Trimming stripped 4 bases from V and 3 bases from J, with 13 bases between. Per germline, CDR1 MNHEY and CDR2 SMNVEV (reference sequence). The CDR3 protein is CASSYRGPLYEQYF. CDR3 sequence (DNA): TGTGCCAGCAGTTATCGGGGGCCCCTCTACGAGCAGTACTTC.

This clonotype was seen at least ten times. The conserved phenylalanine or tryptophan is not found at the CDR3 terminus, so this likely reflects a read error. Because the CDR3's place on the DNA is in doubt, the DNA is left out and the CDR3 is given as listed by TCRdb. This chain links TRBV20-1 with TRBJ2-1; TRBD2, the table's D call, was not compared with the DNA. CDR1 is DFQATT and CDR2 is SNEGSKA in the germline V gene (reference sequence). The CDR3 region is 10 residues in length, termini included. The CDR3 spells CSEGRGGQGV.

This clonotype was seen many times. The chain joins TRBV6-5 to TRBJ1-4; D perhaps matches TRBD1 (6 bases). V was shortened by 2 bases and J by 0 bases, with 13 bases between the two germline ends. The CDR3 totals 17 residues. Germline lookup yields CDR1 MNHEY and CDR2 SVGAGI. The CDR3 loop reads CASSYPEGGPTNEKLFF. In DNA, the CDR3 is TGTGCCAGCAGTTACCCGGAGGGGGGACCAACTAATGAAAAACTGTTTTTT.

Notes on this clonotype: The junction shows a germline mismatch at one end, possibly a read error. The rearrangement links TRBV20-1 to TRBJ1-1, with 9 positions matching TRBD1. This CDR3 contains 13 residues. From germline, CDR1 is DFQATT and CDR2 SNEGSKA (reference sequence). CDR3 nucleotides: TGCAGTGCTCTGACAGGGGGGAACAATGAAGCTTTCTTT. Amino acid sequence: CSALTGGNNEAFF.

The genes are TRBV11-2 and TRBJ2-2, with D perhaps matching TRBD2 (6 bases). The CDR3 runs 16 residues. Germline V gives CDR1 SGHAT, CDR2 FQNNGV. Trimming left V 5 bases short and J 0 bases short, with 13 bases between. Here the CDR3 DNA reads TGTGCCAGCAGCCATTACGGGGGACCGAACACCGGGGAGCTGTTTTTT. This sequence encodes CASSHYGGPNTGELFF.

This clonotype was recorded at least ten times. The chain joins TRBV27 to TRBJ2-4; no clear D. The CDR3 is made up of 15 amino acids. Trimming left V 5 bases short and J 0 bases short, with 11 bases between. Germline CDR1 and CDR2: MNHEY and SMNVEV (reference sequence). The CDR3 region is CASSPITAAKNIQYF. The CDR3 DNA follows: TGTGCCAGCAGTCCTATCACAGCAGCCAAAAACATTCAGTACTTC.

This clonotype appeared many times. The gene calls are TRBV20-1 and TRBJ2-4, with 7 bases identical to TRBD2. The CDR3 is 13 amino acids. CDR1 is DFQATT, CDR2 SNEGSKA, per germline (reference sequence). Trimming removed 5 bases from V and 8 bases from J; junction bases left unmatched: 9. The CDR3 reads CSALPRGGYIQYF. The DNA for the CDR3 is TGCAGTGCTCTACCCCGCGGGGGATACATTCAGTACTTC.

At least ten counts were recorded for this clonotype. The genes are TRBV7-8 and TRBJ2-1; D is undetermined. V lost 4 bases to trimming and J lost 4 bases, with 11 bases between them. Germline-derived CDR1 and CDR2 are SGHVS and FQNEAQ. The CDR3 totals 14 residues. CDR3 sequence (DNA): TGTGCCAGCAGCTCCCGCGTATCGTACAATGAGCAGTTCTTC. This translates into CASSSRVSYNEQFF. Filled out from reference TRBV7-8 and TRBJ2-1, the complete variable domain reads GAGVSQSPRYKVAKRGQDVALRCDPISGHVSLFWYQQALGQGPEFLTYFQNEAQLDKSGLPSDRFFAERPEGSVSTLKIQRTQQEDSAVYLCASSSRVSYNEQFFGPGTRLTVL.

This clonotype was observed many times. The chain employs TRBV20-1 and TRBJ2-5, with TRBD1 as a possible D gene (6 bases). Germline V gene lookup returns CDR1 DFQATT and CDR2 SNEGSKA (reference sequence). V was shortened by 0 bases and J by 7 bases, with 18 bases between the two germline ends. The CDR3 consists of 15 residues. The CDR3 nucleotides are TGCAGTGCTAGAGAGATAGGGCAGGGGAAACGGACCCAGTACTTC. Translated, it gives CSAREIGQGKRTQYF.

This clonotype occurred many times. This sequence joins TRBV9 and TRBJ1-2; D unresolved. CDR1 is SGDLS, CDR2 YYNGEE, per germline. This CDR3 has 14 residues. The V and J ends lost 4 bases and 4 bases respectively, with 14 bases between them. This CDR3 is CASSPGGSVYGYTF. CDR3 DNA sequence: TGTGCCAGCAGCCCCGGAGGGTCCGTCTATGGCTACACCTTC. The whole variable domain, remainder taken from reference TRBV9 and TRBJ1-2, is DSGVTQTPKHLITATGQRVTLRCSPRSGDLSVYWYQQSLDQGLQFLIQYYNGEERAKGNILERFSAQQFPDLHSELNLSSLELGDSALYFCASSPGGSVYGYTFGSGTRLTVV.

The V gene is TRBV7-9, the J gene TRBJ2-7; D is possibly TRBD1 or TRBD2 (5 bases each). Germline V gene lookup returns CDR1 SEHNR and CDR2 FQNEAQ (reference sequence). The V end was cut by 2 bases, the J end by 7 bases, with 18 bases between. This CDR3 is 15 amino acids long. In DNA form, the CDR3 reads TGTGCCAGCAGCTTAAGAGGGCAGGGTGGTTGGGAGCAGTACTTC. Its protein product is CASSLRGQGGWEQYF.

This clonotype was seen many times. This chain joins TRBV5-1 and TRBJ2-7; D remains ambiguous. V was trimmed by 0 bases and J by 3 bases, leaving 7 bases between them. This CDR3 is built from 13 residues. Per the germline V gene, CDR1 is SGHRS and CDR2 is YFSETQ. The CDR3 sequence: CASSLDDGYEQYF. The CDR3 DNA reads as TGCGCCAGCAGCTTGGACGATGGCTACGAGCAGTACTTC.

This clonotype came up many times. The V and J genes are TRBV29-1 and TRBJ1-1, with TRBD1 as a possible D gene (5 bases). CDR1 and CDR2 from the germline V gene are SQVTM and ANQGSEA. CDR3 length: 15 residues. Trimming took 6 bases from V and 5 from J, leaving 22 bases between them. The CDR3 nucleotides read TGCAGCGTGGAGGGCAGAATTGGGGGATCGACTGAAGCTTTCTTT. Its translation is CSVEGRIGGSTEAFF.

This clonotype appeared many times. V gene TRBV28 combines with J gene TRBJ2-5; 7 bases match TRBD1. The junction had 8 bases not matched to a gene; V was cut back by 5 bases and J by 5 bases. CDR1 is MDHEN, CDR2 SYDVKM, per germline. The CDR3 extends over 14 amino acids. For the CDR3, the DNA is TGTGCCAGCAGTCCCCGAGAGGGGGCTGAGACCCAGTACTTC. Protein product: CASSPREGAETQYF.

This clonotype was counted ten times or more. The chain has TRBV6-1 and TRBJ2-2; D is uncertain. The CDR3 spans 15 residues. Germline lookup yields CDR1 MNHNS and CDR2 SASEGT. V lost 6 bases to trimming and J lost 0 bases, with 11 bases between them. The CDR3 here is CASSFGAANTGELFF. CDR3 nucleotides: TGTGCCAGCAGCTTTGGTGCTGCGAACACCGGGGAGCTGTTTTTT.

This clonotype was seen ten or more times. This chain links TRBV14 with TRBJ2-3; 9 nucleotides match TRBD2. J was trimmed by 2 bases and V by 5 bases; bases with no gene match: 8. CDR1 and CDR2 from the germline V gene are SGHDN and FVKESK. This CDR3 has 16 residues. CDR3 DNA sequence: TGTGCCAGCAGCGCCGTCAGCGGGGGGACCACAGATACGCAGTATTTT. Translation gives CASSAVSGGTTDTQYF.

In its sample, this clonotype was seen many times. The rearrangement uses TRBV12-3 or TRBV12-4 and TRBJ2-1; D call uncertain. Trimming removed 7 bases from V and 9 bases from J, with 13 bases in between. The CDR3 is 12 residues long. CDR3 DNA: TGTGCCAGCACCTCCTCCGAAGCTGAGCAGTTCTTC. The encoded protein is CASTSSEAEQFF.

This clonotype was seen at least ten times. The V gene is TRBV7-9, the J gene TRBJ2-7; 9 positions agree with TRBD1. The CDR3 spans 17 residues. The ends lost 1 base at V and 0 bases at J; junction bases unmatched: 7. From germline, CDR1 is SEHNR and CDR2 FQNEAQ (reference sequence). Here the CDR3 reads CASSLVPGQGSSYEQYF. For the CDR3, the DNA is TGTGCCAGCAGCTTAGTTCCGGGACAGGGAAGCTCCTACGAGCAGTACTTC.

This chain joins TRBV4-2 and TRBJ2-7, with a possible D match to TRBD2 (7 bases). Germline-derived CDR1 and CDR2 are LGHNA and YNFKEQ. There are 18 residues in the CDR3. Trimming left V 0 bases short and J 2 bases short, with 20 bases between. The CDR3 nucleotides are TGTGCCAGCAGCCAAGAGGGGGGGCCTACAGGGTGGGCCTACGAGCAGTACTTC. This sequence encodes CASSQEGGPTGWAYEQYF.

This clonotype was counted ten times or more. This chain uses TRBV20-1 with TRBJ2-1, with TRBD2 as a possible D gene (5 bases). The germline CDR1 and CDR2 sequences are DFQATT and SNEGSKA (reference sequence). This CDR3 spans 13 amino acids. With 3 bases removed from V and 4 bases from J, the gap between germline ends came to 10 bases. CDR3 coding DNA: TGCAGTGCTAGGGCAGGACTTTACAATGAGCAGTTCTTC. Its protein is CSARAGLYNEQFF.

This clonotype was seen repeatedly, ten times or more. The chain is built from TRBV29-1 and TRBJ2-5; TRBD1 matches at 9 bases. The V and J ends lost 5 bases and 3 bases, in that order; junction bases with no gene match: 1. CDR1 SQVTM and CDR2 ANQGSEA come from the germline V gene. The CDR3 length is 12 residues. The CDR3: CSVRTGEETQYF. The CDR3 region has the DNA TGCAGCGTTCGGACAGGGGAAGAGACCCAGTACTTC.

About this clonotype: A much bigger clone sits one base away, suggesting this may be a read error. The J gene is TRBJ2-7, the V gene TRBV6-1; possible D gene TRBD1, 5 bases. V dropped 4 bases and J dropped 6 bases, with 10 bases sitting between them. Germline CDR1 and CDR2: MNHNS and SASEGT. This CDR3 contains 12 residues. The CDR3 sequence: CASSVREFEQYF. In DNA form, the CDR3 reads TGTGCCAGCAGTGTCAGGGAATTCGAGCAGTACTTC.

In this sample, this clonotype turned up many times. The J gene is TRBJ2-7, the V gene TRBV29-1; maybe TRBD2 (7 bases). Germline V CDR1 and CDR2: SQVTM, ANQGSEA. This CDR3 spans 14 amino acids. Between the trimmed V and J ends, which lost 6 bases and 0 bases, there was a span of 15 bases. The CDR3 loop is CSVARGAVSYEQYF. The CDR3 nucleotides are TGCAGCGTCGCCCGGGGGGCAGTCTCCTACGAGCAGTACTTC.

This clonotype was detected only a few times. J is TRBJ1-5 and V is TRBV6-2 or TRBV6-3; 7 bases fit TRBD1. Per the germline V gene, CDR1 is MNHEY and CDR2 is SVGEGT. CDR3 size: 15 residues. Germline trimming cut 2 bases from V and 6 bases from J; bases unmatched to any gene: 7. The CDR3 protein is CASSYTTGLIQPQHF. CDR3 DNA: TGTGCCAGCAGTTACACGACAGGGTTGATTCAGCCCCAGCATTTT.